Listed below are T cell receptor beta chains from one sample, sequenced in a study of T cells expressing NK-cell markers. Using the 5' RACE reads, TCRdb records one entry per CDR3 protein without DNA. This sample's table has fewer than 400,000 distinct CDR3 sequences. Material: blood T cells: a sorted CD56 or NKG2C T cell subset, CD4+ or CD8+ T cells, or bulk PBMC T cells (not recorded which). These receptors came from a man between 18 and 69 years old in good health. CDR3s include the opening cysteine and the closing phenylalanine or tryptophan. Fields, in order: CDR3 protein, V gene, J gene.

CSANPGQDAGANVLTF,TRBV20-1,TRBJ2-6
CASSGQLNTEAFF,TRBV10-3,TRBJ1-1
CSAGNWVQDTIYEQYF,TRBV20-1,TRBJ2-7
CASIRAGRGRNEQFF,TRBV12-3/TRBV12-4,TRBJ2-1
CASSPNRGGAETQYF,TRBV18,TRBJ2-5
CAISAGGEKLFF,TRBV10-3,TRBJ1-4
CASSSANVLTF,TRBV18,TRBJ2-6
CASSVTGGTYNEQFF,TRBV5-1,TRBJ2-1
CSAFQTNGEKLFF,TRBV20-1,TRBJ1-4
CASFLRSDSRKGYTF,TRBV19,TRBJ1-2
CSVLEGRRGGQFF,TRBV29-1,TRBJ2-1
CASSLLVLQVSYEQYF,TRBV11-2,TRBJ2-7
CASSLSIAENGYTF,TRBV27,TRBJ1-2
CASSPTGTDYQETQYF,TRBV4-2,TRBJ2-5
CASSSGTTSPGANVLTF,TRBV5-1,TRBJ2-6
CASSVGQTYNEQFF,TRBV5-1,TRBJ2-1
CASSLSGADNEQFF,TRBV4-1,TRBJ2-1
CAISPQGSRDTQYF,TRBV10-3,TRBJ2-3
CASSLVGTVRGGNSPLHF,TRBV11-2,TRBJ1-6
CSARDRGAGEFF,TRBV20-1,TRBJ2-1
CATASDINTEAFF,TRBV24-1,TRBJ1-1
CASSLGGTVIWTGELFF,TRBV7-8,TRBJ2-2
CASSLGRLQFQETQYF,TRBV7-7,TRBJ2-5
CASGLVRQALGKEKLFF,TRBV12-5,TRBJ1-4
CSARSPSGGNIDTQYF,TRBV20-1,TRBJ2-3
CASSLALLAGGRETQYF,TRBV7-8,TRBJ2-5
CASSLSVQGKSPLHF,TRBV27,TRBJ1-6
CASSLQWASASGATIYF,TRBV7-9,TRBJ1-3
CASSLAPPGQVMNTEAFF,TRBV7-2,TRBJ1-1
CASSFNPGFSQETQYF,TRBV5-5,TRBJ2-5
CASSQDLGTLSSREKLFF,TRBV4-2,TRBJ1-4
CASSLGDRGLRYGYTF,TRBV5-1,TRBJ1-2
CASSSYQGEDEQYF,TRBV7-8,TRBJ2-7
CASSQPYGTSGGYGEQYF,TRBV4-2,TRBJ2-7
CASSSPTTSSSSYEQYF,TRBV7-8,TRBJ2-7
CASSLGRGASGANVLTF,TRBV7-2,TRBJ2-6
CAISESKGRTEAFF,TRBV10-3,TRBJ1-1